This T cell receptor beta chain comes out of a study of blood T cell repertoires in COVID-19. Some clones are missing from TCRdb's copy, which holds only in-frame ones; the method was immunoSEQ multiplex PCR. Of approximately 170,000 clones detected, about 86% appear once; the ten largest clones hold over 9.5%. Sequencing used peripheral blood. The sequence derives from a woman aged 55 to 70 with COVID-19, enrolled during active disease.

CDR3 loop: CASSTSLGQGAGNTIYF. Written as DNA, the CDR3 is TGTGCCAGTAGTACCTCCTTGGGACAGGGAGCGGGAAACACCATATATTTT. This chain connects TRBV19 to TRBJ1-3; TRBD1 matches 9 bases. Germline-derived CDR1 and CDR2 are LNHDA and SQIVND (reference sequence). The V and J ends lost 4 bases and 4 bases, in that order; junction bases with no gene match: 11. The CDR3 contains 17 residues.